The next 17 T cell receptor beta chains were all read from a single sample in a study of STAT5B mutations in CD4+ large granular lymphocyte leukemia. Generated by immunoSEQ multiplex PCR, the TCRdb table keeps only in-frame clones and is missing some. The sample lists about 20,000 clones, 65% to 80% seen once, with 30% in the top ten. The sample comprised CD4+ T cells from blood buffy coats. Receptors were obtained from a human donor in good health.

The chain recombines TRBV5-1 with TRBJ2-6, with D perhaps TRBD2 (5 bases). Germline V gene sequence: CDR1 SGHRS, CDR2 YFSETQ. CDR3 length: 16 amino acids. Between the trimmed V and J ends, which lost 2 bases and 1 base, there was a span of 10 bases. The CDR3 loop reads CASSLGLKSGANVLTF. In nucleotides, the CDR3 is TGCGCCAGCAGCTTAGGACTCAAATCTGGGGCCAACGTCCTGACTTTC.

CDR3 sequence: CASSPAYTGELFF. CDR3 sequence (DNA): TGTGCCAGCTCACCCGCCTACACCGGGGAGCTGTTTTTT. V and J are TRBV18 and TRBJ2-2; D unclear. V dropped 3 bases and J dropped 3 bases, with 5 bases sitting between them. The CDR3 has 13 amino acids. Germline values: CDR1 KGHSH, CDR2 LQKENI.

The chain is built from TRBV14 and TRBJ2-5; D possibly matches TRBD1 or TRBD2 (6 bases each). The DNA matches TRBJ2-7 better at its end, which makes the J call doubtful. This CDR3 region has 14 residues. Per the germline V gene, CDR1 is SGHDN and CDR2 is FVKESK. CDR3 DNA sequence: TGTGCCAGCAGTCAGCTCGGGGGCTACCACGAGCAGTACTTC. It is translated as CASSQLGGYHEQYF.

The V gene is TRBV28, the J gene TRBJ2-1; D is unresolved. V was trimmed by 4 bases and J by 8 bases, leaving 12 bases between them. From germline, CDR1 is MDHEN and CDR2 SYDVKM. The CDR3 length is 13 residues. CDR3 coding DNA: TGTGCCAGCAGTTCCAACCCCGGCTATGAGCAGTTCTTC. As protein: CASSSNPGYEQFF.

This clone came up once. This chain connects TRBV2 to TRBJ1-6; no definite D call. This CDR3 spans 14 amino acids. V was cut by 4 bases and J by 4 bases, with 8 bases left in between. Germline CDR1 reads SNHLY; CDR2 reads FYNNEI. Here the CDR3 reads CASSVRRYNSPLHF. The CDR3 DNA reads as TGTGCCAGCAGTGTCAGACGTTATAATTCACCCCTCCACTTT.

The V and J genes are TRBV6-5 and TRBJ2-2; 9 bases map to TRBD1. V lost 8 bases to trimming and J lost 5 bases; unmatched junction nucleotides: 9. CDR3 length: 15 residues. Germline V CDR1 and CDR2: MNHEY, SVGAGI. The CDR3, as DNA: TGTGCCAGCCATCCGGGACAGGGATTGACCGGGGAGCTGTTTTTT. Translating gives CASHPGQGLTGELFF.

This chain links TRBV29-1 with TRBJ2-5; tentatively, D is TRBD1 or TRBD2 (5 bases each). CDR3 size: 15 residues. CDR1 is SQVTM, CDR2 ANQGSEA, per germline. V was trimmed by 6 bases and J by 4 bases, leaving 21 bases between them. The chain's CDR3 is CSVPPLGATGETQYF. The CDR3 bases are TGCAGCGTGCCGCCCCTCGGGGCGACCGGAGAGACCCAGTACTTC.

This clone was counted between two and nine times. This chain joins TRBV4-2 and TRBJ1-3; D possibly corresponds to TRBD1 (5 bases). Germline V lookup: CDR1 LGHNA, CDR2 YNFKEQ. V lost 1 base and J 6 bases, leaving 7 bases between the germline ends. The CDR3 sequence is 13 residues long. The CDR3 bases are TGTGCCAGCAGCCAAGGGACACAAAACACCATATATTTT. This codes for CASSQGTQNTIYF.

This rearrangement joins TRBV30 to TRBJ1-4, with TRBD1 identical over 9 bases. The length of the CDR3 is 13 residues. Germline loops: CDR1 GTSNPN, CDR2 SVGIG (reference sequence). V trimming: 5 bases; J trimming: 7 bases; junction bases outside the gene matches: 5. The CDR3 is CAWGQGMGEKLFF. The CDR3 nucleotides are TGTGCCTGGGGACAGGGGATGGGTGAAAAACTGTTTTTT. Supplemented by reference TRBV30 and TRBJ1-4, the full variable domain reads SQTIHQWPATLVQPVGSPLSLECTVEGTSNPNLYWYRQAAGRGLQLLFYSVGIGQISSEVPQNLSASRPQDRQFILSSKKLLLSDSGFYLCAWGQGMGEKLFFGSGTQLSVL.

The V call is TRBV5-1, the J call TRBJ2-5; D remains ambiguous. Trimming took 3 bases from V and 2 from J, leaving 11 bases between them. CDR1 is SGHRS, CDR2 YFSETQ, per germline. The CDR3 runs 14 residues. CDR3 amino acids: CASSSGRTQETQYF. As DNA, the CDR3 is TGCGCCAGCAGCTCTGGACGTACTCAAGAGACCCAGTACTTC.

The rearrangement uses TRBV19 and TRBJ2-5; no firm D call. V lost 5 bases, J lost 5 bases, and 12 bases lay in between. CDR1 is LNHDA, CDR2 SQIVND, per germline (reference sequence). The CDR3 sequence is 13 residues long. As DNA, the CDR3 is TGTGCCAGTAGTGTACGGGCGGAGGAGACCCAGTACTTC. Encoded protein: CASSVRAEETQYF.

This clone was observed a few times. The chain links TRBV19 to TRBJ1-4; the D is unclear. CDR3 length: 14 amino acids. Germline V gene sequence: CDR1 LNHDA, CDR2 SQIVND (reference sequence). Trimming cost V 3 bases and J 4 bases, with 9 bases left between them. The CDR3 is CASSILGSNEKLFF. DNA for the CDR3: TGTGCCAGTAGTATCCTCGGGAGTAATGAAAAACTGTTTTTT.

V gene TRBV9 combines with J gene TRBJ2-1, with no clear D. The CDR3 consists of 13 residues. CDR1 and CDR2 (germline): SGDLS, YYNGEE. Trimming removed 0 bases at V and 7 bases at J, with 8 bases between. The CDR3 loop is CASSVGPENEQFF. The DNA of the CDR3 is TGTGCCAGCAGCGTAGGTCCTGAGAATGAGCAGTTCTTC.

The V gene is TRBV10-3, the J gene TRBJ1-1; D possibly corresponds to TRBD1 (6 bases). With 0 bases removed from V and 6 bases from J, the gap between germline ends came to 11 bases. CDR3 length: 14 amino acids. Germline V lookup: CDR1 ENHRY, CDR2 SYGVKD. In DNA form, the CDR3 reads TGTGCCATCAGTGAGTCAGGGGGAGGAGCTGAAGCTTTCTTT. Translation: CAISESGGGAEAFF.

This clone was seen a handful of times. This CDR3 reads CASSRDRRTGNTIYF. In nucleotides, the CDR3 is TGTGCCAGCAGTCGGGACAGGAGGACTGGAAACACCATATATTTT. The V and J genes are TRBV2 and TRBJ1-3; 8 bases fit TRBD1. V shed 5 bases and J 2 bases; nucleotides not matched to a gene: 5. The CDR3 is made up of 15 amino acids. Germline CDR1 reads SNHLY; CDR2 reads FYNNEI.

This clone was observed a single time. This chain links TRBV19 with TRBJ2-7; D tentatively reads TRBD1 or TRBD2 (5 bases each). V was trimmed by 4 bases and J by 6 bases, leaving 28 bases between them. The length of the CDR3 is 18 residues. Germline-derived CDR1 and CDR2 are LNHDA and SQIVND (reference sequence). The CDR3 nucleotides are TGTGCCAGTAGTAGGTCCGGGACGGATGGGGGATACCCGGTCGAGCAGTACTTC. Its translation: CASSRSGTDGGYPVEQYF.

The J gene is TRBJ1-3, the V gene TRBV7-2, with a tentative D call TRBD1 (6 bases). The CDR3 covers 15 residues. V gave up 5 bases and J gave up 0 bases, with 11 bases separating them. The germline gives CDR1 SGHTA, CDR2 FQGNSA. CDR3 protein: CASSADSSSGNTIYF. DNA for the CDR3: TGTGCCAGCAGCGCGGACAGCAGCTCTGGAAACACCATATATTTT.